The rows below give T cell receptor beta chains drawn from one sample of a study of blood T cell repertoires in COVID-19. Repertoires were generated with immunoSEQ multiplex PCR, while TCRdb's copy carries only in-frame clones and drops some. The data hold fewer than 650,000 clones, with about 89% observed a single time. The source material was peripheral blood. These receptors came from a woman between 45 and 60 years old with COVID-19, enrolled during active disease. The CDR3 runs from the conserved cysteine through the conserved F or W. D genes are given only for firm matches. The size entry is marked missing in some rows and otherwise reads once, few, many or a size class.

j_gene,d_gene,abundance,v_gene,len,CDR3aa,CDR3nt
TRBJ1-5,-,few,TRBV5-1,15,CASSLRTGDYQPQHF,TGCGCCAGCAGCTTGCGGACGGGAGATTATCAGCCCCAGCATTTT
TRBJ1-1,-,-,TRBV14,16,CASSQWGTPMNTEAFF,TGTGCCAGCAGCCAATGGGGGACACCCATGAACACTGAAGCTTTCTTT
TRBJ1-3,-,-,TRBV7-9,15,CASSLGRGTGNTIYF,TGTGCCAGCAGCTTAGGGCGGGGGACTGGAAACACCATATATTTT
TRBJ2-5,-,-,TRBV5-6,14,CASRSGGRPETQYF,TGTGCCAGCAGGTCAGGGGGGCGCCCAGAGACCCAGTACTTC
TRBJ1-1,-,-,TRBV19,16,CASSIVGGTVNTEAFF,TGTGCCAGTAGTATAGTTGGCGGGACGGTGAACACTGAAGCTTTCTTT
TRBJ1-5,-,-,TRBV6-1,12,CASSKARQPQHF,TGTGCCAGCAGTAAAGCCAGGCAGCCCCAGCATTTT
TRBJ2-7,TRBD1,once,TRBV27,15,CASSSPTGGGYEQYF,TGTGCCAGCAGTTCTCCGACAGGGGGCGGCTACGAGCAGTACTTC
TRBJ1-1,-,-,TRBV3-1/TRBV3-2,13,CASSQLPNTEAFF,TGTGCCAGCAGCCAGCTACCAAACACTGAAGCTTTCTTT
TRBJ1-1,-,-,TRBV18,14,CASSLEGSDSEAFF,TGTGCCAGCTCACTGGAGGGAAGTGATTCTGAAGCTTTCTTT
TRBJ1-5,-,-,TRBV6-5,11,CALQGGQPQHF,TGTGCCCTACAGGGCGGGCAGCCCCAGCATTTT
TRBJ2-1,TRBD1,-,TRBV11-3,17,CASSLDFGTGESHEQFF,TGTGCCAGCAGCTTAGACTTTGGGACAGGGGAAAGCCATGAGCAGTTCTTC